This TCR beta chain was found in a study of shared clonotypes between healthy human individuals. Study-wide findings and caveats: The expectation was that sequencing depth would affect clonotype sharing among donors. It was observed that approximately 5% of naive CD4 clonotypes were shared across a handful of donors. Compared with clonotypes that all four donors shared, non-shared clonotypes had lower generation probabilities.

Comment on this clone: Its antigen is unidentified.

V was pared by 3 bases and J by 2 bases, with 6 bases between. There are 13 residues in the CDR3. CDR1 LNHNV and CDR2 YYDKDF come from the germline V gene (reference sequence). The data were produced by immunoSEQ multiplex PCR, yet TCRdb's version contains in-frame clones alone and is incomplete. The top ten hold 34% of the sample, which has approximately 640,000 clones, about 92% seen once. This receptor was obtained from a man younger than 30 in good health. Some clones in this sample may be carry-over from other donors' samples. Sequenced: memory CD8+ T cells from PBMCs. Subset here: CD45RO+ cells pooled with CCR7-negative TemRA cells. V and J are TRBV15 and TRBJ2-3; D call uncertain. In nucleotides, the CDR3 is TGTGCCACCAGCAGCAGGACCACAGATACGCAGTATTTT. It yields the protein CATSSRTTDTQYF.